The 11 T cell receptor beta chains below all came from one sample that was sequenced in a study of blood T cell repertoires in COVID-19. TCRdb's copy holds only in-frame clones and misses some; the assay was immunoSEQ multiplex PCR. Counted here are about 120,000 clones, 90% occurring once; the ten biggest clones make up 3.8%. Sequencing was carried out using peripheral blood. Receptors originate from a woman aged 55 to 70 with COVID-19, enrolled during active disease.

The chain links TRBV7-6 to TRBJ1-3; D might be TRBD1 (6 bases). V lost 4 bases and J 2 bases, leaving 12 bases between the germline ends. Germline-derived CDR1 and CDR2 are SGHVS and FNYEAQ. This CDR3 contains 15 residues. CDR3 in DNA: TGTGCCAGCAGCTCAGACAGGCCTCCTGGAAACACCATATATTTT. Translated: CASSSDRPPGNTIYF.

The rearrangement uses TRBV13 and TRBJ2-4; 10 bases are a match to TRBD2. The germline gives CDR1 PRHDT, CDR2 FYEKMQ (reference sequence). The V and J ends lost 5 bases and 6 bases, in that order; junction bases with no gene match: 4. This CDR3 is 14 amino acids long. The CDR3 reads CASSISGGLNIQYF. The DNA of the CDR3 is TGTGCCAGCAGCATTAGCGGGGGGTTAAACATTCAGTACTTC.

The rearrangement links TRBV29-1 to TRBJ2-5; D is perhaps TRBD1 (5 bases). Trimming took 4 bases from V and 3 from J, leaving 12 bases between them. Germline V CDR1 and CDR2: SQVTM, ANQGSEA. This CDR3 has 13 residues. CDR3 coding DNA: TGCAGCGTTGGACAGTTTTTCGAAGAGACCCAGTACTTC. The encoded protein is CSVGQFFEETQYF.

In its sample, this clone was seen once. The CDR3 nucleotides read TGTGCCAGCAGCCCCCCTCTCGGGCAGGGTAATGAAAAACTGTTTTTT. Translating it yields CASSPPLGQGNEKLFF. The chain combines TRBV7-2 with TRBJ1-4, with a possible D match to TRBD1 (5 bases). This CDR3 spans 16 amino acids. The germline V gene encodes CDR1 SGHTA and CDR2 FQGNSA. Trimming removed 5 bases from V and 4 bases from J, with 17 bases in between.

The sample holds one count of this clone. This chain connects TRBV11-3 to TRBJ1-1; no firm D call. The germline V gene encodes CDR1 SGHNT and CDR2 YENEEA. Trimming shortened V by 8 bases and J by 1 base, and 14 bases separated the two germline ends. The CDR3 contains 14 residues. The CDR3 coding sequence is TGTGCCAGCTCTTTGTCAGGAGGGAACACTGAAGCTTTCTTT. It yields the protein CASSLSGGNTEAFF.

The chain employs TRBV30 and TRBJ2-5; a weak D match, TRBD2 (6 bases). In germline, CDR1 is GTSNPN, CDR2 SVGIG (reference sequence). The CDR3 is made up of 13 amino acids. Trimming cost V 1 base and J 2 bases, with 8 bases left between them. The CDR3 is CAWSGDFQETQYF. DNA for the CDR3: TGTGCCTGGAGTGGGGACTTTCAAGAGACCCAGTACTTC.

This chain uses TRBV14 with TRBJ2-5, with TRBD1 identical over 10 bases. Germline CDR1 and CDR2: SGHDN and FVKESK. This CDR3 has 16 residues. V lost 1 base and J lost 5; bases outside the gene matches: 7. CDR3: CASSQGGTGVFETQYF. For the CDR3, the DNA is TGTGCCAGCAGCCAAGGAGGGACAGGGGTTTTTGAGACCCAGTACTTC.

The V gene is TRBV11-2, the J gene TRBJ2-3; possible D gene TRBD2, 7 bases. The germline V gene has CDR1 SGHAT and CDR2 FQNNGV. V lost 1 base and J lost 1, with 15 bases in between. The CDR3 is 17 residues long. The CDR3 spells CASSLGPARGRTDTQYF. The CDR3 coding sequence is TGTGCCAGCAGCTTAGGACCAGCGCGGGGGCGCACAGATACGCAGTATTTT.

With respect to this clone: Other DNA sequences from this sample encode an identical CDR3 as well. J is TRBJ2-2 and V is TRBV5-1; 12 nucleotides match TRBD2. Germline V gives CDR1 SGHRS, CDR2 YFSETQ. The CDR3 extends over 16 amino acids. With 3 bases clipped from V and 1 base from J, the junction kept 1 base outside the gene matches. CDR3: CASSSLAGGNTGELFF. Here the CDR3 DNA reads TGCGCCAGCAGCTCACTAGCGGGGGGGAACACCGGGGAGCTGTTTTTT. Combining the CDR3 with reference TRBV5-1 and TRBJ2-2 gives the whole variable domain KAGVTQTPRYLIKTRGQQVTLSCSPISGHRSVSWYQQTPGQGLQFLFEYFSETQRNKGNFPGRFSGRQFSNSRSEMNVSTLELGDSALYLCASSSLAGGNTGELFFGEGSRLTVL.

This clone was picked up a small number of times. V and J are TRBV6-5 and TRBJ2-7; no reliable D call. CDR1 and CDR2 from the germline V gene are MNHEY and SVGAGI. Trimming shortened V by 0 bases and J by 4 bases, and 7 bases separated the two germline ends. The CDR3 loop spans 13 amino acids. The CDR3 DNA reads as TGTGCCAGCAGTTACTCGTTGTCGTACGAGCAGTACTTC. Translated, it gives CASSYSLSYEQYF.

The chain recombines TRBV9 with TRBJ2-7; 8 nucleotides line up with TRBD1. In germline, CDR1 is SGDLS, CDR2 YYNGEE. CDR3 length equals 14 residues. The trim removed 3 bases at V and 3 bases at J, leaving 5 bases unmatched. CDR3 in amino acids: CASSGGQGGYEQYF. The DNA for the CDR3 is TGTGCCAGCAGCGGTGGACAGGGAGGCTACGAGCAGTACTTC.